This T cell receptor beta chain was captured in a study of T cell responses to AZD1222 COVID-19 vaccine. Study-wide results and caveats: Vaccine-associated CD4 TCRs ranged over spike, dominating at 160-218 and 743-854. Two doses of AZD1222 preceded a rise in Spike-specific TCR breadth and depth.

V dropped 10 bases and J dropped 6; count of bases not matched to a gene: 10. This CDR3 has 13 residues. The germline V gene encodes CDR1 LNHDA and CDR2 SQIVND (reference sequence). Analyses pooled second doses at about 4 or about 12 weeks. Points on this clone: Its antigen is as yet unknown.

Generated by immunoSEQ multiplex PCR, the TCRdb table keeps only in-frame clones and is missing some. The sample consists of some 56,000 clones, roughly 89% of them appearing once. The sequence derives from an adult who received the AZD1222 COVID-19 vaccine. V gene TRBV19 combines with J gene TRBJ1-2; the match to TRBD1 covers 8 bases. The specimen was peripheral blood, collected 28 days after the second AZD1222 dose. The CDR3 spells CATRDRLNDGYTF. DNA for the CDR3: TGTGCCACCCGGGACAGGTTGAATGATGGCTACACCTTC.